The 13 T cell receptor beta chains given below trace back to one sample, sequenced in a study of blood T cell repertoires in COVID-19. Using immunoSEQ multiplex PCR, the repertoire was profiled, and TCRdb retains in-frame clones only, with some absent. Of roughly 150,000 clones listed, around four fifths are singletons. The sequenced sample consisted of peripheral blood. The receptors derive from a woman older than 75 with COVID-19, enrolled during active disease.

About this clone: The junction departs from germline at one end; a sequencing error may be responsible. The CDR3: CASSASGGASTDTQYF. The CDR3 region has the DNA TGTGCCAGTAGCGCATCGGGGGGCGCTAGCACAGATACGCAGTATTTT. The chain has TRBV9 and TRBJ2-3; possible D gene TRBD2, 7 bases. The CDR3 loop spans 16 amino acids. CDR1 is SGDLS, CDR2 YYNGEE, per germline.

CDR3 sequence: CASSRGTGTNSPLHF. In DNA, the CDR3 is TGTGCCAGCAGCAGAGGGACAGGGACCAATTCACCCCTCCACTTT. The chain joins TRBV7-8 to TRBJ1-6; 9 nucleotides line up with TRBD1. Per germline, CDR1 SGHVS and CDR2 FQNEAQ. The CDR3 length is 15 residues. V shed 5 bases and J 7 bases; nucleotides not matched to a gene: 6. The variable domain in full, completed from reference TRBV7-8 and TRBJ1-6, reads GAGVSQSPRYKVAKRGQDVALRCDPISGHVSLFWYQQALGQGPEFLTYFQNEAQLDKSGLPSDRFFAERPEGSVSTLKIQRTQQEDSAVYLCASSRGTGTNSPLHFGNGTRLTVT.

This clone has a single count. CDR3 nucleotides: TGTGCCAGCAGCTCCCGACAGGGGTACACTGAAGCTTTCTTT. Translation gives CASSSRQGYTEAFF. J is TRBJ1-1 and V is TRBV7-9; TRBD1 aligns across 8 bases. This CDR3 comprises 14 residues. The J segment lost 3 bases and the V segment lost 4 bases, leaving 4 bases of the junction unmatched. Looked up from germline, CDR1 is SEHNR and CDR2 is FQNEAQ (reference sequence). Looking up the rest from reference TRBV7-9 and TRBJ1-1 gives the full variable domain: DTGVSQNPRHKITKRGQNVTFRCDPISEHNRLYWYRQTLGQGPEFLTYFQNEAQLEKSRLLSDRFSAERPKGSFSTLEIQRTEQGDSAMYLCASSSRQGYTEAFFGQGTRLTVV.

CDR3 bases: TGTGCCAGCAGCCCTACGGGGGGTATAGGTGGCTACACCTTC. This translates into CASSPTGGIGGYTF. The J gene is TRBJ1-2, the V gene TRBV5-4; D is possibly TRBD1 (5 bases). This CDR3 contains 14 residues. The V end was cut by 4 bases, the J end by 7 bases, with 17 bases between. Germline V gives CDR1 SGHNT, CDR2 YYREEE (reference sequence).

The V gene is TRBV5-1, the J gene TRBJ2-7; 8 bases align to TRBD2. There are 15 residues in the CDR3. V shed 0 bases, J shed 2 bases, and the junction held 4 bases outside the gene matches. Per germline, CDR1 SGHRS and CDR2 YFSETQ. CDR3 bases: TGCGCCAGCAGCTTGGCAACTAGCGGCCCCTACGAGCAGTACTTC. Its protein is CASSLATSGPYEQYF.

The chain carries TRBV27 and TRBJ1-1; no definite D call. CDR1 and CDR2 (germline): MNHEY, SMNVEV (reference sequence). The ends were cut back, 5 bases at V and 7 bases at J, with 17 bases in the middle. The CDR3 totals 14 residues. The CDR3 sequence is CASSPTINSLEAFF. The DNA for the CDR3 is TGTGCCAGCAGTCCTACAATAAACAGCCTTGAAGCTTTCTTT.

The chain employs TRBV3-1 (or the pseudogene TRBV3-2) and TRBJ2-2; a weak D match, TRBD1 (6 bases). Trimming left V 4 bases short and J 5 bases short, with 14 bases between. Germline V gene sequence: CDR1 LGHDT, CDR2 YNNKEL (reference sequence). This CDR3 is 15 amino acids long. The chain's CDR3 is CASSPSRGGTGELFF. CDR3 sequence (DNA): TGTGCCAGCAGCCCAAGCAGGGGTGGTACCGGGGAGCTGTTTTTT.

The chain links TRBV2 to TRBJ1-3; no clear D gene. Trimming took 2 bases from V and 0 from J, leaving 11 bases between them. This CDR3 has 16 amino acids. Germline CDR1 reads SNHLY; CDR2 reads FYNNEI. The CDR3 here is CASSESAGSSGNTIYF. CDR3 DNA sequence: TGTGCCAGCAGTGAAAGTGCGGGTAGCTCTGGAAACACCATATATTTT.

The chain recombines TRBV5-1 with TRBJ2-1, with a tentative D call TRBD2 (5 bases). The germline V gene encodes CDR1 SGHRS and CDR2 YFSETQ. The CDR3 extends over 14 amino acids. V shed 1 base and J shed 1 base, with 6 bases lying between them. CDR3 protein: CASSLRGSYNEQFF. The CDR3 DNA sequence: TGCGCCAGCAGCTTGAGAGGGTCCTACAATGAGCAGTTCTTC.

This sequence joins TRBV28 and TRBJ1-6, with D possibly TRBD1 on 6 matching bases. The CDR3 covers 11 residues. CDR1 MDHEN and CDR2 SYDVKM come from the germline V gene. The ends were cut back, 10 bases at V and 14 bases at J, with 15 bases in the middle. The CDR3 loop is CAIRGRGALHF. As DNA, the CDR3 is TGTGCCATCCGAGGGAGGGGGGCCCTCCACTTT. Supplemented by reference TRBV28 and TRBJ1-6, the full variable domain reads DVKVTQSSRYLVKRTGEKVFLECVQDMDHENMFWYRQDPGLGLRLIYFSYDVKMKEKGDIPEGYSVSREKKERFSLILESASTNQTSMYLCAIRGRGALHFGNGTRLTVT.

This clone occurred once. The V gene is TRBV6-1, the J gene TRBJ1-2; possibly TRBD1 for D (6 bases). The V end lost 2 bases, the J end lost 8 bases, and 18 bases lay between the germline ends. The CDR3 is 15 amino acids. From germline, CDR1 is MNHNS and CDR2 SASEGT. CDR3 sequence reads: CASSELTARGRGYTF. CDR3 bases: TGTGCCAGCAGTGAATTGACAGCCAGGGGCAGGGGCTACACCTTC.

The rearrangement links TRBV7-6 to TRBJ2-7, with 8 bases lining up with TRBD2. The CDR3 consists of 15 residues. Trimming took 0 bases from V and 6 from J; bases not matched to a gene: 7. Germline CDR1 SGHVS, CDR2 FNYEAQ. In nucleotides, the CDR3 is TGTGCCAGCAGCTTAGCCGGGAGGGGGGGGAGCGAGCAGTACTTC. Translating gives CASSLAGRGGSEQYF.

The CDR3 DNA sequence: TGCACCAGCAGCCGACGACAGGGCGAAGAGACCCAGTACTTC. Protein: CTSSRRQGEETQYF. This sequence joins TRBV1 and TRBJ2-5; the table's D call TRBD1 went unverified against the DNA. TRBV1 is a documented pseudogene. This CDR3 contains 14 residues.